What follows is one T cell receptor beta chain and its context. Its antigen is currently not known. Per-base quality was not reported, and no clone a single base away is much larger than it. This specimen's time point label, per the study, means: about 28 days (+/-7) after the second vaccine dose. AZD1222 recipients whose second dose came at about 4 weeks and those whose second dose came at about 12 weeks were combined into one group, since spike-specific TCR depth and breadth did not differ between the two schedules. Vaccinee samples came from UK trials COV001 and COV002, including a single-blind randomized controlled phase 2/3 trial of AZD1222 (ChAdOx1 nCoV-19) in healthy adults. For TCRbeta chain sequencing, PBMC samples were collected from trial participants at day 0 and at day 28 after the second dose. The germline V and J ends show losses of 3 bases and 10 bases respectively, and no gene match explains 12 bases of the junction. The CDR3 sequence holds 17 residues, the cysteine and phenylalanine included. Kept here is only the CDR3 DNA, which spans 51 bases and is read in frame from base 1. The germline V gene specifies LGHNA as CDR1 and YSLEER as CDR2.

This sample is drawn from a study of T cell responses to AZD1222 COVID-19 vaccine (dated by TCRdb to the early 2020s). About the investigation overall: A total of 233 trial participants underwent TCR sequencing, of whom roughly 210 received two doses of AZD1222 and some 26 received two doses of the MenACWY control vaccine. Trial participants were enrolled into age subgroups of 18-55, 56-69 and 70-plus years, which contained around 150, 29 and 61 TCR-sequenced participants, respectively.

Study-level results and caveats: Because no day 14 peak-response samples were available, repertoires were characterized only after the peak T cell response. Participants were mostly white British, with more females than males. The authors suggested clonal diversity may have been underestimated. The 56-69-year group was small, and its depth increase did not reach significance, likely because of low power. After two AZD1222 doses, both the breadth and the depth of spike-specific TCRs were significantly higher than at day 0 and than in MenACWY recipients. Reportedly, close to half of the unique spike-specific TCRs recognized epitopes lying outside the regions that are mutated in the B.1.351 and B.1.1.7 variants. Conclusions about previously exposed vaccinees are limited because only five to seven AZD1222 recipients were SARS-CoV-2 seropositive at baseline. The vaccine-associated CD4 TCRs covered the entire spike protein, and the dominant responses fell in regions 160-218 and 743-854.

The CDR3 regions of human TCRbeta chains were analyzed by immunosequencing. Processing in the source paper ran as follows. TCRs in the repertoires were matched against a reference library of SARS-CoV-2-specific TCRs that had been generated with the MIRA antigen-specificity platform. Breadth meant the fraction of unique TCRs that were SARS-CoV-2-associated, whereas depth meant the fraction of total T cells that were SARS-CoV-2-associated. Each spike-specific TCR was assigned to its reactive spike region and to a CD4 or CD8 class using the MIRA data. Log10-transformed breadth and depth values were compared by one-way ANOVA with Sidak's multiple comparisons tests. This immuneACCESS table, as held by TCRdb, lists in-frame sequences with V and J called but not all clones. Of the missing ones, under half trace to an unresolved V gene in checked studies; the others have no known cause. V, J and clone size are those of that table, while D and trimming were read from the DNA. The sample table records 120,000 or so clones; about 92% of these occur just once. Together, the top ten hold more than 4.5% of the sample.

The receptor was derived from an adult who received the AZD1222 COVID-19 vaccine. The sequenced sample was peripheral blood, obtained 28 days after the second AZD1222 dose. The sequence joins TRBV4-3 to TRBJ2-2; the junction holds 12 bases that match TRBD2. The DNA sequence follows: TGCGCCAGCAGCCAGACTTTATCTAGCGGGGGGGCGGAGGAGCTGTTTTTT. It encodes CASSQTLSSGGAEELFF.